The 26 T cell receptor gamma chains given below trace back to one sample, sequenced in a study of gamma delta lymphoproliferative disorders and STAT genes. TCRdb reran clone calling via CATT on the multiplex PCR reads. The profile shows a few thousand gamma-chain clones, under 9.5% of them singletons. PBMCs from patients and controls supplied the genomic DNA for sequencing. What was sequenced was blood. The receptors were gathered from a human donor in good health.

This clone is termed medium-sized. The rearrangement uses TRGV2 and TRGJ1 or TRGJ2. In the absence of a J gene in TCRdb, the DNA was matched to germline to assign it here. Germline lookup yields CDR1 EGSNGY and CDR2 YDSYNSKV. Losses at the gene ends were 1 base for V and 3 bases for J; bases not matched to a gene: 6. The CDR3 totals 14 residues. CDR3 in amino acids: CATWDGGSYYKKLF. DNA of the CDR3: TGTGCCACCTGGGACGGCGGGAGTTATTATAAGAAACTCTTT.

Ten or more counts support this clone. The chain recombines TRGV9 with TRGJ1 or TRGJ2. TCRdb offers no J gene call, so here the DNA was matched to germline to obtain one. The germline CDR1 and CDR2 sequences are GITISATS and ISYDGTV (reference sequence). The CDR3 contains 16 residues. Losses at the gene ends were 2 bases for V and 0 bases for J; bases not matched to a gene: 10. The CDR3: CALWEADPTNYYKKLF. For the CDR3, the DNA is TGTGCCTTGTGGGAGGCAGACCCCACGAATTATTATAAGAAACTCTTT.

CDR3 sequence reads: CACWIRHIFFYYKKLF. The CDR3 DNA sequence: TGTGCCTGCTGGATTAGGCACATCTTTTTTTATTATAAGAAACTCTTT. The genes are TRGV11 and TRGJ1 or TRGJ2. No J segment appears in TCRdb, so it was assigned here by matching the sequence to germline. TRGV11 qualifies as an ORF whose function is uncertain. The CDR3 has 16 residues. Germline trimming cut 0 bases from V and 3 bases from J; bases unmatched to any gene: 8.

Judged by abundance, this clone is medium-sized. The chain couples TRGV10 to TRGJ1 or TRGJ2. Here the J gene was assigned by germline matching of the DNA, as TCRdb has none. TRGV10 counts as an open reading frame of uncertain function. The CDR3 consists of 13 residues. V lost 8 bases to trimming and J lost 6 bases; unmatched junction nucleotides: 11. The CDR3 bases are TGTGCTGCGTGGGATTATCGCTTTTATAAGAAACTCTTT. This translates into CAAWDYRFYKKLF.

The J gene is TRGJP2, the V gene TRGV9. In the absence of a J gene in TCRdb, the DNA was matched to germline to assign it here. The CDR3 spans 12 residues. J gave up 1 base and V 9 bases, and 2 bases lay outside the gene matches. Germline CDR1 and CDR2: GITISATS and ISYDGTV (reference sequence). The DNA of the CDR3 is TGTGCCTTGGCTAGTAGTGATTGGATCAAGACGTTT. Its protein is CALASSDWIKTF.

This clone was recorded many times. The rearrangement joins TRGV9 to TRGJ1 or TRGJ2. Matching the DNA to germline supplied the J gene, which TCRdb does not give. Germline assignment: CDR1 GITISATS and CDR2 ISYDGTV (reference sequence). The CDR3 runs 16 residues. The J segment lost 8 bases and the V segment lost 2 bases, leaving 18 bases of the junction unmatched. CDR3 coding DNA: TGTGCCTTGTGGGAGGCCAGTCCTACGGTCAAAAATAAGAAACTCTTT. Translating it yields CALWEASPTVKNKKLF.

This clone is medium-sized by share. The chain employs TRGV9 and TRGJ1 or TRGJ2. The J gene, not given by TCRdb, was assigned here from a germline match of the nucleotide sequence. After removal of 5 bases from V and 8 bases from J, the junction contained 3 bases not matched to a gene. Germline V lookup: CDR1 GITISATS, CDR2 ISYDGTV (reference sequence). This CDR3 contains 10 residues. The CDR3 protein is CALWVHKKLF. The CDR3 region has the DNA TGTGCCTTGTGGGTCCATAAGAAACTCTTT.

This clone is medium-sized within its sample. This rearrangement joins TRGV10 to TRGJ1 or TRGJ2. Germline matching of the DNA provided the J gene here, since TCRdb leaves it blank. TRGV10 is filed as an ORF, its function uncertain. Trimming removed 8 bases from V and 1 base from J; junction bases left unmatched: 15. This CDR3 is built from 16 residues. The CDR3 DNA reads TGTGCTGCGTGGGACCCGTGCCGCGGAAATTATTATAAGAAACTCTTT. Its protein is CAAWDPCRGNYYKKLF.

Sample share makes this clone medium-sized (0.01 to 0.1%). The chain employs TRGV11 and TRGJ1 or TRGJ2. TCRdb lists no J gene, so it was determined here by aligning the DNA to germline. TRGV11 is identified as an open reading frame with a role that is uncertain. This CDR3 has 17 amino acids. V lost 7 bases and J lost 0; bases outside the gene matches: 15. CDR3 region: CACWISPIHTNYYKKLF. The CDR3 coding sequence is TGTGCCTGCTGGATCAGTCCAATTCACACGAATTATTATAAGAAACTCTTT.

Relative to its sample, this clone is medium-sized. The CDR3 nucleotides are TGTGCCACCTGGACCCGGGGGTATAAGAAACTCTTT. This sequence encodes CATWTRGYKKLF. The chain couples TRGV4 to TRGJ1 or TRGJ2. TCRdb supplies no J gene; here it was assigned by aligning the nucleotide sequence to germline. The germline V gene encodes CDR1 EGSTGY and CDR2 YDSYTSSV. The CDR3 contains 12 residues. The trim removed 6 bases at V and 7 bases at J, leaving 9 bases unmatched.

This clone is medium-sized (0.01 to 0.1%) by share. The gene calls are TRGV8 and TRGJ1 or TRGJ2. The J gene, left out of TCRdb, was set here by checking the DNA against germline. This CDR3 region has 13 residues. Germline CDR1 reads VENAVY; CDR2 reads YDSYNSRV. Unmatched junction bases numbered 1, after V lost 2 bases and J lost 0 bases. The CDR3: CATWDTNYYKKLF. The CDR3 nucleotides read TGTGCCACCTGGGATACGAATTATTATAAGAAACTCTTT.

Sample share makes this clone medium-sized (0.01 to 0.1%). This sequence joins TRGV8 and TRGJ1 or TRGJ2. Because TCRdb records no J gene, it was assigned here through a match of the DNA to germline. This CDR3 has 11 amino acids. The J segment lost 12 bases and the V segment lost 0 bases, leaving 5 bases of the junction unmatched. CDR1 and CDR2 from the germline V gene are VENAVY and YDSYNSRV. The CDR3 sequence: CATWDRQGKLF. The CDR3 DNA is TGTGCCACCTGGGATAGGCAGGGGAAACTCTTT.

By share, this clone ranks as medium-sized. V usage is TRGV4 and J usage is TRGJ1 or TRGJ2. No J segment appears in TCRdb, so it was assigned here by matching the sequence to germline. V was pared by 5 bases and J by 10 bases, with 8 bases of the junction left unmatched. Germline V lookup: CDR1 EGSTGY, CDR2 YDSYTSSV. The length of the CDR3 is 11 residues. The CDR3 sequence: CATWVLHKKLF. The CDR3 nucleotides read TGTGCCACCTGGGTCCTTCACAAGAAACTCTTT.

Relative to its sample, this clone is medium-sized. The J gene is TRGJP1, the V gene TRGV2. The J gene was missing in TCRdb and was found by matching the end of the DNA to germline. Germline V CDR1 and CDR2: EGSNGY, YDSYNSKV. Germline trimming cut 1 base from V and 1 base from J; bases unmatched to any gene: 3. The CDR3 totals 15 residues. CDR3 sequence reads: CATWDGITTGWFKIF. In nucleotides, the CDR3 is TGTGCCACCTGGGACGGCATTACCACTGGTTGGTTCAAGATATTT.

This clone is classed as medium-sized (0.01 to 0.1%). The V gene is TRGV2, the J gene TRGJ1 or TRGJ2. Since TCRdb gives no J gene, matching the DNA to germline was used here to assign it. Germline V gene lookup returns CDR1 EGSNGY and CDR2 YDSYNSKV. With 5 bases clipped from V and 10 bases from J, the junction kept 8 bases outside the gene matches. The CDR3 consists of 11 residues. CDR3: CATWVVMKKLF. CDR3 nucleotides: TGTGCCACCTGGGTTGTGATGAAGAAACTCTTT.

Within the sample, this clone is medium-sized. V is TRGV4 and J is TRGJ1 or TRGJ2. TCRdb supplies no J gene; here it was assigned by aligning the nucleotide sequence to germline. The ends lost 5 bases at V and 10 bases at J; junction bases unmatched: 5. This CDR3 has 10 amino acids. The germline V gene has CDR1 EGSTGY and CDR2 YDSYTSSV. The CDR3 coding sequence is TGTGCCACCTGGGTAACGAAGAAACTCTTT. This sequence encodes CATWVTKKLF.

Turning to this clone: A read error likely explains why the TCRdb protein, taken from a much larger clone, differs from this DNA's translation at residues 4 and 5; the protein shown is translated from the DNA. The chain joins TRGV10 to TRGJP1. The J gene is not listed in TCRdb, so it was assigned here from a DNA match to germline. TRGV10 is known as an ORF, though its function is uncertain. V was pared by 10 bases and J by 0 bases, with 3 bases of the junction left unmatched. This CDR3 is 13 amino acids long. CDR3: CAASYTTGWFKIF. The CDR3 bases are TGTGCTGCGTCGTATACCACTGGTTGGTTCAAGATATTT.

Judged by abundance, this clone is medium-sized. This same CDR3 is encoded by further DNA sequences in the sample. The J gene is TRGJ1 or TRGJ2, the V gene TRGV4. TCRdb leaves out the J gene; it was filled in here by matching the DNA to germline. The J segment lost 1 base and the V segment lost 0 bases, leaving 3 bases of the junction unmatched. The germline gives CDR1 EGSTGY, CDR2 YDSYTSSV. This CDR3 is built from 14 residues. CDR3 DNA: TGTGCCACCTGGGATGGGAAAAATTATTATAAGAAACTCTTT. Protein: CATWDGKNYYKKLF.

This clone is classed as medium-sized. The chain recombines TRGV11 with TRGJP1. The J gene was missing in TCRdb and was found by matching the end of the DNA to germline. Being an ORF, TRGV11 has a function that is uncertain. V trimming: 2 bases; J trimming: 4 bases; junction bases outside the gene matches: 4. The CDR3 has 15 residues. CDR3 nucleotide sequence: TGTGCCTGCTGGATTAGGCGGGGCACTGGTTGGTTCAAGATATTT. As protein: CACWIRRGTGWFKIF.

In its sample, this clone is large. The chain carries TRGV3 and TRGJP1. TCRdb records no J gene; here it was assigned by comparing the DNA to germline. Trimming removed 0 bases from V and 2 bases from J; junction bases left unmatched: 6. The CDR3 sequence is 16 residues long. The germline CDR1 and CDR2 sequences are VTNTFY and YDVSTARD (reference sequence). The CDR3 sequence: CATWDRRETTGWFKIF. The DNA for the CDR3 is TGTGCCACCTGGGACAGGCGGGAAACCACTGGTTGGTTCAAGATATTT.

This clone is medium-sized in the sample. V usage is TRGV10 and J usage is TRGJP1. The J gene was not available in TCRdb and was assigned here by matching the DNA to germline segments. TRGV10 is an ORF; its function is uncertain. The length of the CDR3 is 15 residues. V dropped 8 bases and J dropped 0; count of bases not matched to a gene: 7. CDR3 coding DNA: TGTGCTGCGTGGGCTAGAAATACCACTGGTTGGTTCAAGATATTT. As protein: CAAWARNTTGWFKIF.

This clone is termed medium-sized. The chain uses TRGV2 and TRGJP1. The J gene was not available in TCRdb and was assigned here by matching the DNA to germline segments. The CDR3 has 16 amino acids. Germline CDR1 EGSNGY, CDR2 YDSYNSKV. Trimming took 0 bases from V and 2 from J; bases not matched to a gene: 6. CDR3 sequence reads: CATWDGRRTTGWFKIF. DNA of the CDR3: TGTGCCACCTGGGACGGGCGACGGACCACTGGTTGGTTCAAGATATTT.

This clone is labeled as medium-sized. The gene calls are TRGV3 and TRGJ1 or TRGJ2. Because TCRdb records no J gene, it was assigned here through a match of the DNA to germline. The CDR3 is 14 residues long. V dropped 1 base and J dropped 3; count of bases not matched to a gene: 6. The germline V gene has CDR1 VTNTFY and CDR2 YDVSTARD (reference sequence). The CDR3 DNA reads as TGTGCCACCTGGGACAGACACCTTTATTATAAGAAACTCTTT. Translation gives CATWDRHLYYKKLF.

This clone qualifies as medium-sized. V is TRGV10 and J is TRGJP1. Because TCRdb records no J gene, it was assigned here through a match of the DNA to germline. TRGV10 is an open reading frame, and its role is uncertain. There are 16 residues in the CDR3. After removal of 8 bases from V and 0 bases from J, the junction contained 10 bases not matched to a gene. The CDR3: CAAWDQQYTTGWFKIF. CDR3 in DNA: TGTGCTGCGTGGGATCAACAATATACCACTGGTTGGTTCAAGATATTT.

By its share, this clone is medium-sized. The V gene is TRGV3, the J gene TRGJ1 or TRGJ2. Here the J gene was assigned by germline matching of the DNA, as TCRdb has none. The ends lost 1 base at V and 7 bases at J; junction bases unmatched: 4. Germline V gene sequence: CDR1 VTNTFY, CDR2 YDVSTARD (reference sequence). The CDR3 has 12 residues. The CDR3 is CATWDSRYKKLF. In DNA, the CDR3 is TGTGCCACCTGGGACAGCCGGTATAAGAAACTCTTT.

By proportion, this clone is medium-sized. This chain joins TRGV10 and TRGJP1. No J gene was available from TCRdb, and it was assigned here by a germline match of the DNA. TRGV10 belongs to the ORF category, with a function that is uncertain. Unmatched junction bases numbered 8, after V lost 8 bases and J lost 4 bases. The CDR3 is 14 residues long. CDR3 nucleotides: TGTGCTGCGTGGCCCCGAGACACTGGTTGGTTCAAGATATTT. Translated, it gives CAAWPRDTGWFKIF.